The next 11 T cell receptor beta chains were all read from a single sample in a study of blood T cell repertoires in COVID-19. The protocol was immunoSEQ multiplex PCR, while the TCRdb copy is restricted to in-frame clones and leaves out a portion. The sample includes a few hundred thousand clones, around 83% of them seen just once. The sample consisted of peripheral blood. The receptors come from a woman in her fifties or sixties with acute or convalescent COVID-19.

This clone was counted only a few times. CDR3 loop: CASTPSGDSNQPQHF. CDR3 nucleotides: TGTGCCAGCACTCCTTCCGGGGATAGCAATCAGCCCCAGCATTTT. The chain is built from TRBV6-5 and TRBJ1-5; D is undetermined. The germline CDR1 and CDR2 sequences are MNHEY and SVGAGI. The CDR3 runs to 15 residues. V lost 7 bases and J lost 0, with 13 bases in between.

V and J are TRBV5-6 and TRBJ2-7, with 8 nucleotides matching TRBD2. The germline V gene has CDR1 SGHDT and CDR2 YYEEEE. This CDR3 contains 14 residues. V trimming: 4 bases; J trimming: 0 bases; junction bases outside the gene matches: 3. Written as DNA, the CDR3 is TGTGCCAGCAGCCTACTAGCGGACTCCTACGAGCAGTACTTC. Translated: CASSLLADSYEQYF.

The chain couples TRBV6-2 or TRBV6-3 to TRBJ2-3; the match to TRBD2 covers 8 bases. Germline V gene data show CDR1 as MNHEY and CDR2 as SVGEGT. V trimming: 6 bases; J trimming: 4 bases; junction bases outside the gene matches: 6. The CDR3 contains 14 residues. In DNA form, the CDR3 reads TGTGCCAGCAGCCAAAGCGGGAGAGCAGATACGCAGTATTTT. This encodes CASSQSGRADTQYF.

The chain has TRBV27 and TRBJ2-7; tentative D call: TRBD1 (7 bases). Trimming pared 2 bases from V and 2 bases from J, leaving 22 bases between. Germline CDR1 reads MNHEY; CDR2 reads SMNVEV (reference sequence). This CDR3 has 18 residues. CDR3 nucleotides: TGTGCCAGCAGTTTAGTCCCCCTTGGGGCAGGGGGGACCTACGAGCAGTACTTC. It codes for CASSLVPLGAGGTYEQYF.

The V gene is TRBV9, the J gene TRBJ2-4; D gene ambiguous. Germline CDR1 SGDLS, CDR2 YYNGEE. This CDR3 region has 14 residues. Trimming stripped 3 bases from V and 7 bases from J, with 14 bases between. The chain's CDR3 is CASSDDFNGNIQYF. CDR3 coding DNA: TGTGCCAGCAGCGACGACTTCAACGGGAACATTCAGTACTTC.

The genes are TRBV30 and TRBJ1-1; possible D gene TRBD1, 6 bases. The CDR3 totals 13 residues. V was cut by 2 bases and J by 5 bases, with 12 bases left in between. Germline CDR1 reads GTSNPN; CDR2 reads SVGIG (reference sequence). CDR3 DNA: TGTGCCTGGAGTTCAACAGGGTTTACTGAAGCTTTCTTT. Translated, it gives CAWSSTGFTEAFF.

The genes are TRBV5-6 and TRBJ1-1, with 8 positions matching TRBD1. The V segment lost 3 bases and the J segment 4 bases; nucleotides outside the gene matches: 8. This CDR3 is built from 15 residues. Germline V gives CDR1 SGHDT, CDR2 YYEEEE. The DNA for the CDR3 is TGTGCCAGCAGCTCTCCGGGACAGGATCGCACTGAAGCTTTCTTT. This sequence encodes CASSSPGQDRTEAFF.

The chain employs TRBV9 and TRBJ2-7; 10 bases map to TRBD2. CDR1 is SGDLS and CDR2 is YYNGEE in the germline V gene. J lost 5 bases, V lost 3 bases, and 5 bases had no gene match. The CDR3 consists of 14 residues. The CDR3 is CASSASGSGDEQYF. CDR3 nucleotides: TGTGCCAGCAGCGCTAGCGGGAGCGGCGACGAGCAGTACTTC.

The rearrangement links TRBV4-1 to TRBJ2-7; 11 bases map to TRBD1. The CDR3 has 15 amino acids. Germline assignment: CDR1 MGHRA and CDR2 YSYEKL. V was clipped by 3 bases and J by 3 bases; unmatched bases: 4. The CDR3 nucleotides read TGCGCCAGCAGCCAGGCCGGGACAGGGGGCTACGAGCAGTACTTC. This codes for CASSQAGTGGYEQYF.

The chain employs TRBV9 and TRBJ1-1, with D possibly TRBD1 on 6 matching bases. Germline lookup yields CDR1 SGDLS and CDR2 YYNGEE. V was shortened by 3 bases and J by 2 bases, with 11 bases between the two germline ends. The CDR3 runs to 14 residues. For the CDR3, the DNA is TGTGCCAGCAGCGGGGCAGGGGAAAACACTGAAGCTTTCTTT. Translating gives CASSGAGENTEAFF.

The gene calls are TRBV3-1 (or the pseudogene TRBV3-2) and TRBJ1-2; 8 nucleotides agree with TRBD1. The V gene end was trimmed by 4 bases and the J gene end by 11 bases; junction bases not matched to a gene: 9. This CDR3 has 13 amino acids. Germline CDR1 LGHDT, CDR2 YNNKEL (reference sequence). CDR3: CASSRTDREEYTF. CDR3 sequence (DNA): TGTGCCAGCAGCCGAACGGACAGGGAGGAGTACACCTTC.